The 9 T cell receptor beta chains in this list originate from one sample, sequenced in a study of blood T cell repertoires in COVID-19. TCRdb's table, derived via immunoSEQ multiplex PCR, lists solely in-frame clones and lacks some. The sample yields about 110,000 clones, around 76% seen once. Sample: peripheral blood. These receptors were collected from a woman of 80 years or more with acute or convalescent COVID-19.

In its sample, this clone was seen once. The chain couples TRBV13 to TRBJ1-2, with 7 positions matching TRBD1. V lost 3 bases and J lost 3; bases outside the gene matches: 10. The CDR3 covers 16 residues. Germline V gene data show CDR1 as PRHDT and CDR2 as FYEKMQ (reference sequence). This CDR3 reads CASSLRQTGADYGYTF. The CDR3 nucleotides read TGTGCCAGCAGCTTGCGCCAAACAGGGGCGGACTATGGCTACACCTTC.

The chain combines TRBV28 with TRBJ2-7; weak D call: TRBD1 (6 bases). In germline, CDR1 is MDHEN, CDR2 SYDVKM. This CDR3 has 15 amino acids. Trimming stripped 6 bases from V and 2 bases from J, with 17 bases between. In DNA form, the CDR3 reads TGTGCCAGCAGCTCCCCCCACAGGGCCCCCTACGAGCAGTACTTC. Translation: CASSSPHRAPYEQYF.

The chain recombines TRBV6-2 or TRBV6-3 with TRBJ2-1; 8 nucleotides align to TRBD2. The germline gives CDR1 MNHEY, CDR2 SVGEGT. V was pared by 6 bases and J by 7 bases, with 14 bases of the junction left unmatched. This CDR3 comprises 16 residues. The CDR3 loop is CASSLTRGLGWNEQFF. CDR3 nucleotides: TGTGCCAGCAGCCTGACCAGGGGACTAGGGTGGAATGAGCAGTTCTTC.

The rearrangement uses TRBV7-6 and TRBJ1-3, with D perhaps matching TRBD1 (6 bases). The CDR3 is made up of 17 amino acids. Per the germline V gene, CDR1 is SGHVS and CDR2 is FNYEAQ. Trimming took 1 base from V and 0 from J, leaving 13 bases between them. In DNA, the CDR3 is TGTGCCAGCAGCTTAGTCCTTCAGGGGACCTCTGGAAACACCATATATTTT. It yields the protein CASSLVLQGTSGNTIYF.

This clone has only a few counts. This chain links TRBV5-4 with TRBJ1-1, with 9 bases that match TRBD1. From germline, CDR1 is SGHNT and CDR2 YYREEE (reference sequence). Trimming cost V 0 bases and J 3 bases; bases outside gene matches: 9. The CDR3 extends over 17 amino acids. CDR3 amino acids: CASSLGQGGRGDTEAFF. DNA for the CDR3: TGTGCCAGCAGCTTGGGACAGGGGGGTAGAGGGGACACTGAAGCTTTCTTT. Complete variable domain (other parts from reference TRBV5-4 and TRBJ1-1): ETGVTQSPTHLIKTRGQQVTLRCSSQSGHNTVSWYQQALGQGPQFIFQYYREEENGRGNFPPRFSGLQFPNYSSELNVNALELDDSALYLCASSLGQGGRGDTEAFFGQGTRLTVV.

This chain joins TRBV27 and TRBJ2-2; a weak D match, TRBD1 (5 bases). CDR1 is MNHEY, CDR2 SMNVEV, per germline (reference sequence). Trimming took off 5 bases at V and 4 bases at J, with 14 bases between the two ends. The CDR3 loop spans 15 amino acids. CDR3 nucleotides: TGTGCCAGCAGTGTTAGAGGCAGGGTCACCGGGGAGCTGTTTTTT. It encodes CASSVRGRVTGELFF.

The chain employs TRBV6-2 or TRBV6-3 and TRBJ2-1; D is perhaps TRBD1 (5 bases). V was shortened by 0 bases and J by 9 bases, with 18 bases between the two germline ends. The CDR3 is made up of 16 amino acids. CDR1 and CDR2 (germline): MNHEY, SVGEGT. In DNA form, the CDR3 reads TGTGCCAGCAGTTACTCATTTTACGACAGCCCGGTTGAGCAGTTCTTC. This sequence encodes CASSYSFYDSPVEQFF.

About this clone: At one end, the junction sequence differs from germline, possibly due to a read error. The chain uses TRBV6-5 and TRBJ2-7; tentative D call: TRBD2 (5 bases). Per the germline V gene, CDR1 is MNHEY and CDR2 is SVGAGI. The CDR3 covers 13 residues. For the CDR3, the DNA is TGTGCCAGCAAGGGTCTAGCCTCCCACGAGCAGTACTTC. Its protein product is CASKGLASHEQYF.

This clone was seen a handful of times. This CDR3 is CASRSGMNYGYTF. The CDR3 DNA reads TGTGCCAGCAGGAGTGGTATGAACTATGGCTACACCTTC. The chain carries TRBV2 and TRBJ1-2; no clear D. The germline V and J ends were trimmed by 6 bases and 2 bases, with 10 bases remaining between them. This CDR3 has 13 residues. Germline-derived CDR1 and CDR2 are SNHLY and FYNNEI.